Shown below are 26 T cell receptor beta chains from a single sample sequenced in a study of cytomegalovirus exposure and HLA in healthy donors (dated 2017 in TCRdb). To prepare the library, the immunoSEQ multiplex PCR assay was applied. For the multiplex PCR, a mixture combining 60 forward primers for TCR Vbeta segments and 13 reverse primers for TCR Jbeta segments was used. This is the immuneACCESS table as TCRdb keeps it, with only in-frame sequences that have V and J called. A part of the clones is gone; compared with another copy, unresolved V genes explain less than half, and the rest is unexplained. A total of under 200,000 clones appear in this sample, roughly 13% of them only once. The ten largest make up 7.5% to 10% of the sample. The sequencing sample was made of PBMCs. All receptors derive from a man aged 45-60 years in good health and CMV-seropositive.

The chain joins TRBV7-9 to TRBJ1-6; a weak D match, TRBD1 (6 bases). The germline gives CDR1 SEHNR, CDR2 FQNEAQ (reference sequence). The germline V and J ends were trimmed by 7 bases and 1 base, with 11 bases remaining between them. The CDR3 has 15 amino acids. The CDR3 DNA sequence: TGTGCCAGCACCCTTACAGGGTCCTATAATTCACCCCTCCACTTT. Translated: CASTLTGSYNSPLHF.

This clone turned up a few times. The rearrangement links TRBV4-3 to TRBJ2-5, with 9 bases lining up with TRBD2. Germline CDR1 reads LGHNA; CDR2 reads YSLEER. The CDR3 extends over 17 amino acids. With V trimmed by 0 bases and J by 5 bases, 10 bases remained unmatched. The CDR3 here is CASSQESSGGLWETQYF. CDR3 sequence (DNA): TGCGCCAGCAGCCAAGAAAGTAGCGGGGGCCTTTGGGAGACCCAGTACTTC.

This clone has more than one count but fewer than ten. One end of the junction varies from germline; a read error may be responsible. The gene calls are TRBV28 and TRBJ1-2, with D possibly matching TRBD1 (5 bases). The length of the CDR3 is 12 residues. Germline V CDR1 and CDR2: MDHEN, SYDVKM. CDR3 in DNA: TGTGCCAGCAGTTTAAAAGGGGTCGGCTACTCCTTC. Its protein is CASSLKGVGYSF.

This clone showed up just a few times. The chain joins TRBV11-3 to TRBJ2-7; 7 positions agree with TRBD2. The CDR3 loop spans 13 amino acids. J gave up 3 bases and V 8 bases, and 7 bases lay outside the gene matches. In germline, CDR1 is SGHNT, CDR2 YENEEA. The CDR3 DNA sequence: TGTGCCAGCGGGCGGGGGTCTTTCTACGAGCAGTACTTC. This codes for CASGRGSFYEQYF.

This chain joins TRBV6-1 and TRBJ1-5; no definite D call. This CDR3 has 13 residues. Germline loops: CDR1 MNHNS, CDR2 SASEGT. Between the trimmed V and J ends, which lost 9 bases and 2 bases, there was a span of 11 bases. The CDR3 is CASGLEGNQPQHF. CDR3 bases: TGTGCCAGTGGCCTGGAGGGCAATCAGCCCCAGCATTTT.

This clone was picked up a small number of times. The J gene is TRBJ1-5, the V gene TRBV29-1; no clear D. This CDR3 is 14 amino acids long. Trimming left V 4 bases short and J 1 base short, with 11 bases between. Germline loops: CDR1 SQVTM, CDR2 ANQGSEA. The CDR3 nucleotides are TGCAGCGTTGGGGTGGGCGCGAGCAATCAGCCCCAGCATTTT. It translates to CSVGVGASNQPQHF.

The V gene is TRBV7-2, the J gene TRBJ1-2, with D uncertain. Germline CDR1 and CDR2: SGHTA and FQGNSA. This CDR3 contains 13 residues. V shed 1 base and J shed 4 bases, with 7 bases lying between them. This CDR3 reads CASSLGLAYGYTF. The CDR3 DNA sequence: TGTGCCAGCAGCTTAGGACTGGCCTATGGCTACACCTTC.

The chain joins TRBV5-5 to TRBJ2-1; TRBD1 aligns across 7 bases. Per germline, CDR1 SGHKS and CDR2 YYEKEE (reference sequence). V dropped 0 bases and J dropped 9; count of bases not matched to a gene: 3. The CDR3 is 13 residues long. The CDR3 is CASSLGGGSEQFF. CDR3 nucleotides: TGTGCCAGCAGCTTGGGAGGGGGCAGTGAGCAGTTCTTC.

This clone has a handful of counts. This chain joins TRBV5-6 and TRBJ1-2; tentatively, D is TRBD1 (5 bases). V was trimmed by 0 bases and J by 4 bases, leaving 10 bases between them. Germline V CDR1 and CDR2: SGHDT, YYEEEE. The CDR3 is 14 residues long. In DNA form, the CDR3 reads TGTGCCAGCAGCTTGGGGGACTCTTCCTATGGCTACACCTTC. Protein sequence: CASSLGDSSYGYTF.

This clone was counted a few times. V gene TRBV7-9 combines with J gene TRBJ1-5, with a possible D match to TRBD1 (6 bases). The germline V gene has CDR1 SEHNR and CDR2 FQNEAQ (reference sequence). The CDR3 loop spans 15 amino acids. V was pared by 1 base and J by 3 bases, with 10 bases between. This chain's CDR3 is CASSLGGPPNQPQHF. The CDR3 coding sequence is TGTGCCAGCAGCTTAGGGGGGCCTCCCAATCAGCCCCAGCATTTT.

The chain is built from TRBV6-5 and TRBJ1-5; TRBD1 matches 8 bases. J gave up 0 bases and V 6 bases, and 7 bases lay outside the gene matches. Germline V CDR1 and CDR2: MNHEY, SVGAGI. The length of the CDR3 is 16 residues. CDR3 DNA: TGTGCCAGCAGGTACAACAGGGGGAATAGCAATCAGCCCCAGCATTTT. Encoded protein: CASRYNRGNSNQPQHF.

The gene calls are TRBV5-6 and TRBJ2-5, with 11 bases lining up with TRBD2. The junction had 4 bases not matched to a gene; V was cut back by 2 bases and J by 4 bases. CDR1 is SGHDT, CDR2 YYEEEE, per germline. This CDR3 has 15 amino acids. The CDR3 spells CASSFSGGAGETQYF. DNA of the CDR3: TGTGCCAGCAGCTTTAGCGGGGGGGCCGGAGAGACCCAGTACTTC.

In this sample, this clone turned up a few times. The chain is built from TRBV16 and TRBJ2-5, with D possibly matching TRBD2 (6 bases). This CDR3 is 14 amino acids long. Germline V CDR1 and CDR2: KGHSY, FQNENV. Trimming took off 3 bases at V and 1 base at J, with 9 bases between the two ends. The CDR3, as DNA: TGTGCCAGCAGCCACACGGGAGTCCAAGAGACCCAGTACTTC. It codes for CASSHTGVQETQYF. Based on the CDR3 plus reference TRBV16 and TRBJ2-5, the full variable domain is GEEVAQTPKHLVRGEGQKAKLYCAPIKGHSYVFWYQQVLKNEFKFLISFQNENVFDETGMPKERFSAKCLPNSPCSLEIQATKLEDSAVYFCASSHTGVQETQYFGPGTRLLVL.

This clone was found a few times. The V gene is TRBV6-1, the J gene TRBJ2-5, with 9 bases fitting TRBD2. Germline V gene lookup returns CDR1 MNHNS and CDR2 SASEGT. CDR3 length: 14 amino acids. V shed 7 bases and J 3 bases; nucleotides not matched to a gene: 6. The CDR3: CASTLGGGEETQYF. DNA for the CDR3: TGTGCCAGCACCCTTGGCGGGGGGGAAGAGACCCAGTACTTC.

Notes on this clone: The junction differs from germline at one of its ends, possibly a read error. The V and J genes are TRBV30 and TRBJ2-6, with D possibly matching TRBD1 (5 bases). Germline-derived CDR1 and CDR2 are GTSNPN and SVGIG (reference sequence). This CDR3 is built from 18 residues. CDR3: CVWSFGHGPLSGANVLTF. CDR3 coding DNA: TGTGTCTGGAGTTTCGGACACGGACCTCTCTCTGGGGCCAACGTCCTGACTTTC.

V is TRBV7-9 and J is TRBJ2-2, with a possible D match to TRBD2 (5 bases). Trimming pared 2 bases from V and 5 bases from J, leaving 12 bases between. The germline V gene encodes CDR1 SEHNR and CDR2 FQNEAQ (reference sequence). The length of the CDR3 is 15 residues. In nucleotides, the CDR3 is TGTGCCAGCAGCTTACGGGGTTGGGGTACCGGGGAGCTGTTTTTT. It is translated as CASSLRGWGTGELFF.

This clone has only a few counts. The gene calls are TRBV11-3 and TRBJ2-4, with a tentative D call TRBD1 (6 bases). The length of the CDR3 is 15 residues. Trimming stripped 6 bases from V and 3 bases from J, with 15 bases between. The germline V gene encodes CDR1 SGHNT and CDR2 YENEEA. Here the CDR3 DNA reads TGTGCCAGCAGTTTCACAGGGACGGGCAAAAACATTCAGTACTTC. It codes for CASSFTGTGKNIQYF.

CDR3 amino acids: CASSSLTPDNSPLHF. CDR3 bases: TGCGCCAGCAGTTCCCTTACACCTGATAATTCACCCCTCCACTTT. The chain couples TRBV10-2 to TRBJ1-6; D not resolved. With 5 bases removed from V and 5 bases from J, the gap between germline ends came to 13 bases. The CDR3 has 15 amino acids. The germline CDR1 and CDR2 sequences are WSHSY and SAAADI.

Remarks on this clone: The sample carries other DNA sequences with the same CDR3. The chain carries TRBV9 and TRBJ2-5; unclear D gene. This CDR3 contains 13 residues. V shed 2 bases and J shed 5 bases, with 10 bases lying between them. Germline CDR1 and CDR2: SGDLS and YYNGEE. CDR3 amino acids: CASSVGLEETQYF. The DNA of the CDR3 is TGTGCCAGCAGCGTTGGTTTAGAGGAGACCCAGTACTTC.

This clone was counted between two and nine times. In DNA form, the CDR3 reads TGTGCCAGCAGCGTAGGACCGGACTATAGTTACGAGCAGTACGTC. This translates into CASSVGPDYSYEQYV. The chain is built from TRBV9 and TRBJ2-7; D is possibly TRBD2 (6 bases). Germline assignment: CDR1 SGDLS and CDR2 YYNGEE. Trimming took off 0 bases at V and 4 bases at J, with 14 bases between the two ends. CDR3 length equals 15 residues.

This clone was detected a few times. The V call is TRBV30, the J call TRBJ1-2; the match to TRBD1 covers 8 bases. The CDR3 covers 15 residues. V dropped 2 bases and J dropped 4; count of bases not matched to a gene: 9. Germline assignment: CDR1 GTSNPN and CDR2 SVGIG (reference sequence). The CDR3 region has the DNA TGTGCCTGGAGTACCCCCCCCCAGGGGGCCTATGGCTACACCTTC. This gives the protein CAWSTPPQGAYGYTF.

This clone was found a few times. The CDR3 here is CASLRTSDTDTQYF. The CDR3 coding sequence is TGTGCCAGCCTACGTACTAGCGACACAGATACGCAGTATTTT. The chain combines TRBV11-3 with TRBJ2-3; TRBD2 matches at 7 bases. The V gene's germline CDR1 is SGHNT and CDR2 YENEEA. V lost 8 bases and J lost 2; bases outside the gene matches: 7. This CDR3 contains 14 residues.

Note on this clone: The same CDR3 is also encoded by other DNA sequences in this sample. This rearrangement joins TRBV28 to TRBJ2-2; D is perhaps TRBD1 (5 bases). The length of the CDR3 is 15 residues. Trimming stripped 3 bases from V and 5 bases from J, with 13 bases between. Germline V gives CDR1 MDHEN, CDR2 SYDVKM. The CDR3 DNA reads TGTGCCAGCAGTTTGGCAGGGCAGGGTACCGGGGAGCTGTTTTTT. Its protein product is CASSLAGQGTGELFF.

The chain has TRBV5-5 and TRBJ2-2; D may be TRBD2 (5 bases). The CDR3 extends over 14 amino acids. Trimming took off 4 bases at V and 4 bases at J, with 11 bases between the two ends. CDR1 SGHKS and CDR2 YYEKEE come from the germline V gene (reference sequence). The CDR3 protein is CASSTDSGTGELFF. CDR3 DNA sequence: TGTGCCAGCAGCACGGACTCAGGCACCGGGGAGCTGTTTTTT.

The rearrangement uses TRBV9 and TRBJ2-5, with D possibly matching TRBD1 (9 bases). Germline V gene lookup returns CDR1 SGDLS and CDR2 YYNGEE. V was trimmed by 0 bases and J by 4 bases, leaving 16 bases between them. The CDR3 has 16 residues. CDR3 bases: TGTGCCAGCAGCGTAGGAGCGGGGGACAGGGTAGAGACCCAGTACTTC. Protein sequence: CASSVGAGDRVETQYF.

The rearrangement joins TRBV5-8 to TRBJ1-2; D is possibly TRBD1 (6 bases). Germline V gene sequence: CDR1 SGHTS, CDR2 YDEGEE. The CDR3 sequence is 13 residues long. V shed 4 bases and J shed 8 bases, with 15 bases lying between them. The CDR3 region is CASSPVRGSGYTF. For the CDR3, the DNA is TGTGCCAGCAGCCCAGTTAGGGGGTCGGGCTACACCTTC.